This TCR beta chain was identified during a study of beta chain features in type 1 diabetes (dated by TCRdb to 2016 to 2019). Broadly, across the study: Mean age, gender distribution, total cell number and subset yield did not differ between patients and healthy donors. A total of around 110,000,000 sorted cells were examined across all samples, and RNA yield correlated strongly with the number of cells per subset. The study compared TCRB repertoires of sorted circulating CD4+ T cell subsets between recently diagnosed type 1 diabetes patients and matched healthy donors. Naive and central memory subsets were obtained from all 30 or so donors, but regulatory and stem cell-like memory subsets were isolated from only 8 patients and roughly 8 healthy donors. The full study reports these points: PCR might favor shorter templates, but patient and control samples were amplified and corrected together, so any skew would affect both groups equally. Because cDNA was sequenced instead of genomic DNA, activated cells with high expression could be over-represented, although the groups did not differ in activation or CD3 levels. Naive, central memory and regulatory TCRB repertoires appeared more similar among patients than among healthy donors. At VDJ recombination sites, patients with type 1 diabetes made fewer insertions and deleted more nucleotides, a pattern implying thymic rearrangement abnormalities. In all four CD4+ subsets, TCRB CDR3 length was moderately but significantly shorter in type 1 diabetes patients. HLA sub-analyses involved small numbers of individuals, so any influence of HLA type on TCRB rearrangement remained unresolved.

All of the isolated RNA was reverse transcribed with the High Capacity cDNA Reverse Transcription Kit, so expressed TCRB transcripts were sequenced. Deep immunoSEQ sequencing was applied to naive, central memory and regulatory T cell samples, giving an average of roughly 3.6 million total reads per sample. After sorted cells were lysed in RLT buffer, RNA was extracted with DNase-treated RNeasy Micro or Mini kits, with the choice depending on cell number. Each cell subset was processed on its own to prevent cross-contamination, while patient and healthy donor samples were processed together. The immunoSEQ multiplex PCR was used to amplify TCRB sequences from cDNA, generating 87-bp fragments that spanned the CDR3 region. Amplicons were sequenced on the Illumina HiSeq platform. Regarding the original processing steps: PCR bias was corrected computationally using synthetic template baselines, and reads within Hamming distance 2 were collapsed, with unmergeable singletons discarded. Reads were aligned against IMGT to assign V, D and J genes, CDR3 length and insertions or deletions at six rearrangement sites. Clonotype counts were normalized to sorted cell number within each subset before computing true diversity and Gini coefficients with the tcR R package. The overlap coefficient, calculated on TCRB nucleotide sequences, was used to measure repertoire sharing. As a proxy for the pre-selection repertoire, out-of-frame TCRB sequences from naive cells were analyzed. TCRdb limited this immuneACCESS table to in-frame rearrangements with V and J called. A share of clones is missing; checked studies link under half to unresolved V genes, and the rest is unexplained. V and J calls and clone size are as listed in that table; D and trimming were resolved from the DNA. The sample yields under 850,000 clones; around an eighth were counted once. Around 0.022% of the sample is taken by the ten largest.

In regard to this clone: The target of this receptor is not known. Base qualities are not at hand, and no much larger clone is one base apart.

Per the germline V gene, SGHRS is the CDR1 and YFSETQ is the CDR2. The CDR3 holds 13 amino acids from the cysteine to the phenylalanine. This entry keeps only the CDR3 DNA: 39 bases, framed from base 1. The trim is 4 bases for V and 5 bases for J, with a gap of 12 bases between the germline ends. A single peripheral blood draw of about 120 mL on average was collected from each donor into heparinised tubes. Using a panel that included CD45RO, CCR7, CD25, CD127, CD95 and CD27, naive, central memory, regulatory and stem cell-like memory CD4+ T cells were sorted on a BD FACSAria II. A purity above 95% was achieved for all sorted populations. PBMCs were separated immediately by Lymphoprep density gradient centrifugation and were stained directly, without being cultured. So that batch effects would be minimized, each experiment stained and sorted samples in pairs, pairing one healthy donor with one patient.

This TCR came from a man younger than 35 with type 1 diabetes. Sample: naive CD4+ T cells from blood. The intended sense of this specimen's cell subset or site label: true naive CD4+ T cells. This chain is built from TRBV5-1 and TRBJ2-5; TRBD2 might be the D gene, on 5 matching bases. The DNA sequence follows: TGCGCCAGCAGCCTATCAAGGGAGGAGACCCAGTACTTC. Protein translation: CASSLSREETQYF.